The entry that follows covers one T cell receptor (beta chain) sequence. The data are from a study of T cell clonotyping in hematopoietic cell transplantation. Overall study context: Pretransplant recipient samples were taken after cytoreduction.

V lost 3 bases and J lost 4, with 21 bases in between. This CDR3 has 17 residues. From germline, CDR1 is MNHEY and CDR2 SMNVEV (reference sequence). Here immunoSEQ multiplex PCR was the method, and the copy in TCRdb shows in-frame clones only, minus some. The profile shows roughly 80,000 clones, less than 96% of them singletons. The time point: recipient sample about 28 days before transplant, after cytoreduction. The sequences come from peripheral blood mononuclear cells, collected before stem cell transplant. This TCR came from a woman aged 45 to 65 with acute myeloid leukemia. Some clones in this sample may be carry-over from other donors' samples. This chain uses TRBV27 with TRBJ1-1; tentatively, D is TRBD1 (5 bases). The CDR3 here is CASSLVLGQDHFTEAFF. In DNA form, the CDR3 reads TGTGCCAGCAGTTTGGTGTTGGGGCAGGATCATTTCACTGAAGCTTTCTTT.